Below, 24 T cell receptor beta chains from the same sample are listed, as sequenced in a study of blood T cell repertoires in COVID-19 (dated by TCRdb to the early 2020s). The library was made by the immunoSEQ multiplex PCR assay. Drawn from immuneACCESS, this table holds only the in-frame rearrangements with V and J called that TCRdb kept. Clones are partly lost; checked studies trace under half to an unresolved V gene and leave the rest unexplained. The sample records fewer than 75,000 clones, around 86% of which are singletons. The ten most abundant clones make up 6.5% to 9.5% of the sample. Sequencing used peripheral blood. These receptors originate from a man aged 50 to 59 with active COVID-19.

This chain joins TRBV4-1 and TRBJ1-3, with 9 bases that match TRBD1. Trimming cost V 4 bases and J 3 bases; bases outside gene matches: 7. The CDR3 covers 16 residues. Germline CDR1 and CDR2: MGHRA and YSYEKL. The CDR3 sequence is CASSPWTGVGGNTIYF. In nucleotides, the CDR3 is TGCGCCAGCAGCCCTTGGACAGGGGTCGGTGGAAACACCATATATTTT.

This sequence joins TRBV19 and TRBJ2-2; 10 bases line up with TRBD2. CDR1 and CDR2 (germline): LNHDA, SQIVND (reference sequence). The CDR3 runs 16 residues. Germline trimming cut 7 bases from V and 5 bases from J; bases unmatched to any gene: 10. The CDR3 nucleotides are TGTGCCAGTAACCCCGGGACTAGCGCCTTAACCGGGGAGCTGTTTTTT. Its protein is CASNPGTSALTGELFF.

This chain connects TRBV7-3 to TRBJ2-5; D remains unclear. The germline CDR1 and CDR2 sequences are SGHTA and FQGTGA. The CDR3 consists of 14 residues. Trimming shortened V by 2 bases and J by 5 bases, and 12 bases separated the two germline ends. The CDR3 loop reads CASSLDHSFETQYF. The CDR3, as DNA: TGTGCCAGCAGCTTAGATCACAGCTTCGAGACCCAGTACTTC.

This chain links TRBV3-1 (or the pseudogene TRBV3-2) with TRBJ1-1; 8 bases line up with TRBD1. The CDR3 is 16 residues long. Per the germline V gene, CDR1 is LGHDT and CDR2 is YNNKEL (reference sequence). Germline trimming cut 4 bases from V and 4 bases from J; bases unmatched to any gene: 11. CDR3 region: CASSPDQGAPTTEAFF. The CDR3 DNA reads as TGTGCCAGCAGCCCAGACCAGGGGGCGCCGACCACTGAAGCTTTCTTT.

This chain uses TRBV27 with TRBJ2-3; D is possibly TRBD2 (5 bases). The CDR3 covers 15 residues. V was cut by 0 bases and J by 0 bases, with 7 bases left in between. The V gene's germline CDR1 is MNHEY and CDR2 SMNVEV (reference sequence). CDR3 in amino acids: CASSLSSASTDTQYF. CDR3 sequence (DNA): TGTGCCAGCAGTTTATCTAGCGCAAGCACAGATACGCAGTATTTT.

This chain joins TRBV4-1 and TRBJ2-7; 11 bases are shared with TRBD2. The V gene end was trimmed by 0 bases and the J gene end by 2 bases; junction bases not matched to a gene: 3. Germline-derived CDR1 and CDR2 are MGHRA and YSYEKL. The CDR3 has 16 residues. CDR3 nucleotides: TGCGCCAGCAGCCAAGAAGCGACTAGCGGGACCTACGAGCAGTACTTC. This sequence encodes CASSQEATSGTYEQYF.

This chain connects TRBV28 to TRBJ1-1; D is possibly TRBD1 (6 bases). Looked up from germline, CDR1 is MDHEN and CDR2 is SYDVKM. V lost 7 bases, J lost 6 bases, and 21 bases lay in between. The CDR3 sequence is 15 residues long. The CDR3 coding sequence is TGTGCCAGCAAACTGGACAGCCAAAGATTGGCTGAAGCTTTCTTT. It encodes CASKLDSQRLAEAFF.

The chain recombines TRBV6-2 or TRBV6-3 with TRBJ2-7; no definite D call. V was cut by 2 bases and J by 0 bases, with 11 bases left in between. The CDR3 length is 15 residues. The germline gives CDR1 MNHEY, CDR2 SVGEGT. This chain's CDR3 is CASSYEAIVSYEQYF. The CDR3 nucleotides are TGTGCCAGCAGTTACGAGGCAATCGTCTCCTACGAGCAGTACTTC.

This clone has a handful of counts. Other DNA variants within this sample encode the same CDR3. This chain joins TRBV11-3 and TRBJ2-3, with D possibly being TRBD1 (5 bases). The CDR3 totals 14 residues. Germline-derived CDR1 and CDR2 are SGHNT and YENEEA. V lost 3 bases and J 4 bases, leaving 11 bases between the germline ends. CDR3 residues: CASSFGRVADTQYF. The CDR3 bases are TGTGCCAGCAGCTTCGGCAGGGTCGCAGATACGCAGTATTTT.

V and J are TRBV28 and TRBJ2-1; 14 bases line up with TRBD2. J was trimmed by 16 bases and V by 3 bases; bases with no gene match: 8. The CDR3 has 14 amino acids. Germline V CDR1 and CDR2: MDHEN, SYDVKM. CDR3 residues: CASSLHQTSGREFF. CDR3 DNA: TGTGCCAGCAGTTTGCACCAGACTAGCGGGAGGGAATTCTTC.

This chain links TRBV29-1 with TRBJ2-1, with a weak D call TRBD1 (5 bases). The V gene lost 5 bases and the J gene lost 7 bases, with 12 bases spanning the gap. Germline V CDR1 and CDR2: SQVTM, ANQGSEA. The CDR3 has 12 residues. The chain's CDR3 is CSVLFQGNEQFF. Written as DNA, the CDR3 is TGCAGCGTTCTCTTCCAGGGAAATGAGCAGTTCTTC.

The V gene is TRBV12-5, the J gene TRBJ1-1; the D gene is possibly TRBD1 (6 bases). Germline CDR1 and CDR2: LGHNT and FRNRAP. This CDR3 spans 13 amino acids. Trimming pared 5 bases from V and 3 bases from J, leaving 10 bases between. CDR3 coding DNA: TGTGCTAGTGGTCTACAGGGTTACACTGAAGCTTTCTTT. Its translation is CASGLQGYTEAFF.

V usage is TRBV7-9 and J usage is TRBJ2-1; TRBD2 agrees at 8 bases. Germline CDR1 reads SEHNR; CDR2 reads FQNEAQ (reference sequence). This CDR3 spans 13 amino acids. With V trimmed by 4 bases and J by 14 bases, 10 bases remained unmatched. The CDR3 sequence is CASSYSGLVTKFF. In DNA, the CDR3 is TGTGCCAGCAGCTACTCGGGACTAGTGACTAAGTTCTTC.

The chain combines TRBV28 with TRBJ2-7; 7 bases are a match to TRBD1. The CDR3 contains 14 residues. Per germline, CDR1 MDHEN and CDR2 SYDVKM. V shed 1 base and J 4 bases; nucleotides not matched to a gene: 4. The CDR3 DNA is TGTGCCAGCAGTTTATCCTCGACAGGGTACGAGCAGTACTTC. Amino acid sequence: CASSLSSTGYEQYF.

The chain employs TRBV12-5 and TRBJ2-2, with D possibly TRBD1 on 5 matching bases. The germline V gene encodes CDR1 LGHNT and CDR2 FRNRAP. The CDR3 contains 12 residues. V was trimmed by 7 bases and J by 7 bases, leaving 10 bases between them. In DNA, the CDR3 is TGTGCTAGTGCTGGGGCGCGCGGGGAGCTGTTTTTT. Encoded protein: CASAGARGELFF.

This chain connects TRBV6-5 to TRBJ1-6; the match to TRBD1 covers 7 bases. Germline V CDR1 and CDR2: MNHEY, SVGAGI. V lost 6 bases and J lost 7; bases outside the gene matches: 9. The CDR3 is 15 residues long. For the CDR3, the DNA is TGTGCCAGCAGGATACAGGGGTCGCGCAATTCACCCCTCCACTTT. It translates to CASRIQGSRNSPLHF.

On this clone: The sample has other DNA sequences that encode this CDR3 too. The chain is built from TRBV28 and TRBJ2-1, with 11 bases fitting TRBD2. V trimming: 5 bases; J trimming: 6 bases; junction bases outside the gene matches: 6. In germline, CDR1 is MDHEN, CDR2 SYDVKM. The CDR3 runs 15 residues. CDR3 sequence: CASSLPGLAVNEQFF. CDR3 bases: TGTGCCAGCAGTCTGCCGGGACTAGCGGTCAATGAGCAGTTCTTC.

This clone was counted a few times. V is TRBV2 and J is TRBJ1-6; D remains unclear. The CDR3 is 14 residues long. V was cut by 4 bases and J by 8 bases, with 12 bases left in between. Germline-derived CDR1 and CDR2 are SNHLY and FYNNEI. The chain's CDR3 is CASSVSGKDSPLHF. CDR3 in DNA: TGTGCCAGCAGTGTTTCCGGGAAGGATTCACCCCTCCACTTT.

The CDR3 DNA follows: TGCAGCGTTGCGAGGTCTAATGAAAAACTGTTTTTT. Its translation: CSVARSNEKLFF. The gene calls are TRBV29-1 and TRBJ1-4; D gene uncertain. CDR3 length: 12 residues. Trimming took off 4 bases at V and 3 bases at J, with 6 bases between the two ends. The V gene's germline CDR1 is SQVTM and CDR2 ANQGSEA.

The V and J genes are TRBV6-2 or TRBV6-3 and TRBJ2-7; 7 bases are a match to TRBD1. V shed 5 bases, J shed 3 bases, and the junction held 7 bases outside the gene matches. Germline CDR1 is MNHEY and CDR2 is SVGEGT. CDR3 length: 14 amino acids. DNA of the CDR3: TGTGCCAGCAGTGACGGACAGGAGTACTACGAGCAGTACTTC. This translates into CASSDGQEYYEQYF.

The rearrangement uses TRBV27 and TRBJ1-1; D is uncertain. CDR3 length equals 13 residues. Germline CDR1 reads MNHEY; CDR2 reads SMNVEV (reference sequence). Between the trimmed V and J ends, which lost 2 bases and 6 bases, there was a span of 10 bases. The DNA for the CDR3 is TGTGCCAGCAGTTTAGGTGGCCTGGCTGAAGCTTTCTTT. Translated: CASSLGGLAEAFF.

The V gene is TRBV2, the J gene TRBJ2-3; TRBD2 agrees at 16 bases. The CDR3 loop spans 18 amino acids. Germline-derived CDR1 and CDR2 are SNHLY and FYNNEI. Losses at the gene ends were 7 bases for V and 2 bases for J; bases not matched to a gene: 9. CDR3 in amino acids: CASIGTSGRGASTDTQYF. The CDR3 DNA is TGTGCCAGCATCGGGACTAGCGGGAGGGGGGCCTCCACAGATACGCAGTATTTT.

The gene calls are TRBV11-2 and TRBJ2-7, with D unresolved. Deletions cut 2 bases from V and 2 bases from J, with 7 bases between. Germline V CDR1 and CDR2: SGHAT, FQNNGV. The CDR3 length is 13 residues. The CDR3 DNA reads TGTGCCAGCAGCTTATTGAGGACCTACGAGCAGTACTTC. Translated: CASSLLRTYEQYF.

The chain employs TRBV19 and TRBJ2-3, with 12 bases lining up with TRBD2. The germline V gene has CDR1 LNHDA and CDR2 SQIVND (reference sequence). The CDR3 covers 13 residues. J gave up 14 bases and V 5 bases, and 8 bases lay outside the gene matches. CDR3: CASSGRLAGVLYF. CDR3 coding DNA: TGTGCCAGTAGTGGTCGACTAGCGGGAGTTTTGTATTTT.